Sequencing of this T cell receptor beta chain was carried out in a study of regulatory T cells in long-lasting Graves disease. The CDR3 contains 16 residues. The V and J ends lost 2 bases and 8 bases, in that order; junction bases with no gene match: 9. Germline V gene sequence: CDR1 KGHDR, CDR2 SFDVKD. Time point here: persistent/refractory GD, antithyroid drugs over 5 years with positive TRAb. From PBMCs, RNA was extracted and then used to make the TCR library. Investigators prepared the TCR beta libraries by applying iRepertoire HTBI primers and Arm-PCR of CDR3 regions. TCRdb re-called the multiplex PCR reads with MiXCR, one entry per CDR3 protein. The repertoire holds 650,000 to 700,000 distinct CDR3 sequences, approximately 29% seen once, with around 42% in the top ten.

Material: peripheral blood mononuclear cells (PBMCs), obtained when the disease was refractory, from a patient treated with antithyroid drugs. This receptor was obtained from a female donor with Graves disease. The J gene is TRBJ1-2, the V gene TRBV24-1, with TRBD1 matching over 11 bases. The DNA of the CDR3 is TGTGCCACCAGTGATTCTTCTACGGGACAGGGGGGCGGCTACACCTTC. Its translation: CATSDSSTGQGGGYTF.